The T cell receptor beta chain described here comes from a study of T-cell reconstitution after alpha-beta-depleted transplantation in children. Preparing the TCRbeta library involved the use of unique molecular identifiers. Using its own MiXCR run on the PCR reads, TCRdb lists one record per CDR3 protein. The sample has about 72,000 distinct CDR3 sequences; approximately 7.3% are singletons. This clonotype has a handful of counts. V lost 3 bases and J 0 bases, leaving 10 bases between the germline ends. The CDR3 is 15 amino acids. Germline-derived CDR1 and CDR2 are MNHEY and SMNVEV (reference sequence).

The J gene is TRBJ2-3, the V gene TRBV27; a weak D match, TRBD2 (5 bases). The receptor comes from a human donor who donated a stem cell graft to a child with acute lymphoblastic leukemia. Sequenced material: PBMCs from the stem cell graft donor, taken from the stem cell graft. CDR3 sequence: CASSFSSSSTDTQYF. The DNA for the CDR3 is TGTGCCAGCAGTTTCTCTAGCAGCAGCACAGATACGCAGTATTTT.